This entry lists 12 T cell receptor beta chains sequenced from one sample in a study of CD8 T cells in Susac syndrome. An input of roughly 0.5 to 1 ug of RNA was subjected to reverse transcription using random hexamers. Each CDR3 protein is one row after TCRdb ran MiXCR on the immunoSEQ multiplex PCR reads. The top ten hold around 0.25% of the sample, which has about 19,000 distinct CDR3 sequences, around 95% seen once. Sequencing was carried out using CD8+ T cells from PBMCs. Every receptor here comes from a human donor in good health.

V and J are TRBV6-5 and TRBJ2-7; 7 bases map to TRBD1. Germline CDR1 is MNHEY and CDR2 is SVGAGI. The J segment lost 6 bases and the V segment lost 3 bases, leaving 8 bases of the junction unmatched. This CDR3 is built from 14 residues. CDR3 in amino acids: CASSYSQGVGEQYV. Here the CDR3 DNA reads TGTGCCAGCAGTTATTCCCAGGGGGTGGGCGAGCAGTACGTC.

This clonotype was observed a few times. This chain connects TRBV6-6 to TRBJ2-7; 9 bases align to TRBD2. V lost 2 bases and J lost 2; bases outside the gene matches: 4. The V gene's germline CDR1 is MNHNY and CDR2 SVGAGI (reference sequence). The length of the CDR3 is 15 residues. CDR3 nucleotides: TGTGCCAGCAGTTACATGGAGCGGGGGGCCTACGAGCAGTACTTC. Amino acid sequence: CASSYMERGAYEQYF.

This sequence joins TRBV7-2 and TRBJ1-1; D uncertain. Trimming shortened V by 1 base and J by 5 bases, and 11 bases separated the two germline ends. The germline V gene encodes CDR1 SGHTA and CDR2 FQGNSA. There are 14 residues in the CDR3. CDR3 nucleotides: TGTGCCAGCAGCTTAGACGCTTCGGGTACTGAAGCTTTCTTT. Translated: CASSLDASGTEAFF. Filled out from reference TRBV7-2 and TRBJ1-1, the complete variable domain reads GAGVSQSPSNKVTEKGKDVELRCDPISGHTALYWYRQSLGQGLEFLIYFQGNSAPDKSGLPSDRFSAERTGGSVSTLTIQRTQQEDSAVYLCASSLDASGTEAFFGQGTRLTVV.

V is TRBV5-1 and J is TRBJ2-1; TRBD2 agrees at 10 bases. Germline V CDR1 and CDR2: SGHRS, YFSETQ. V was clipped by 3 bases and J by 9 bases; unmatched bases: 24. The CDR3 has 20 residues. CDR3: CASSSSWAAGGITGSGEQFF. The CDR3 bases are TGCGCCAGCAGCTCTTCCTGGGCAGCGGGAGGGATAACGGGGTCGGGTGAGCAGTTCTTC.

The CDR3 spells CATSRSGSGGAGTDTQYF. The CDR3 nucleotides read TGTGCCACCAGCAGGTCCGGATCAGGGGGCGCTGGTACAGATACGCAGTATTTT. This chain links TRBV15 with TRBJ2-3, with 8 positions matching TRBD1. The CDR3 loop spans 18 amino acids. V gave up 3 bases and J gave up 3 bases; unmatched junction bases: 14. Germline CDR1 reads LNHNV; CDR2 reads YYDKDF (reference sequence). The full variable domain, its missing parts supplied by reference TRBV15 and TRBJ2-3, is DAMVIQNPRYQVTQFGKPVTLSCSQTLNHNVMYWYQQKSSQAPKLLFHYYDKDFNNEADTPDNFQSRRPNTSFCFLDIRSPGLGDTAMYLCATSRSGSGGAGTDTQYFGPGTRLTVL.

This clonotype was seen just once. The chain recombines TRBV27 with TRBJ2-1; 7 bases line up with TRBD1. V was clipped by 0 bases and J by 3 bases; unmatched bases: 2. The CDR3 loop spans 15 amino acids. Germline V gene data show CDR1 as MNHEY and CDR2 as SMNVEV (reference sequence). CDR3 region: CASSLSTGHYNEQFF. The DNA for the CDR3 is TGTGCCAGCAGTTTATCGACAGGGCACTACAATGAGCAGTTCTTC.

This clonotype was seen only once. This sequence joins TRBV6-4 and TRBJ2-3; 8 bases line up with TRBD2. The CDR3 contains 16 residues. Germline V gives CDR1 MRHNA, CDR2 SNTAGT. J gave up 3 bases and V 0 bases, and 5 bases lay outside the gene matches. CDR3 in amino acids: CASSDSSSGITDTQYF. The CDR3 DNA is TGTGCCAGCAGTGACTCGAGTAGCGGGATTACAGATACGCAGTATTTT.

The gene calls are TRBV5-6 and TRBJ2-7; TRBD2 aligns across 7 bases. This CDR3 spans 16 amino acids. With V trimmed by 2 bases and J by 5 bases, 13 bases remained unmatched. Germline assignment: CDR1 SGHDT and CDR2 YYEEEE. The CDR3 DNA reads TGTGCCAGCAGCTTTGGGGCACGGGGGGATCAGAACGAGCAGTACTTC. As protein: CASSFGARGDQNEQYF. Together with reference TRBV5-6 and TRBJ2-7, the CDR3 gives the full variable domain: DAGVTQSPTHLIKTRGQQVTLRCSPKSGHDTVSWYQQALGQGPQFIFQYYEEEERQRGNFPDRFSGHQFPNYSSELNVNALLLGDSALYLCASSFGARGDQNEQYFGPGTRLTVT.

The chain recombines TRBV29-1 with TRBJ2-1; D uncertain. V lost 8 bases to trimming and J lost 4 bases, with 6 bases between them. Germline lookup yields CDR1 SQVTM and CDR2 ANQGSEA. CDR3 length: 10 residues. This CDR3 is CSHTYNEQFF. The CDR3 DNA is TGCAGCCACACGTACAATGAGCAGTTCTTC.

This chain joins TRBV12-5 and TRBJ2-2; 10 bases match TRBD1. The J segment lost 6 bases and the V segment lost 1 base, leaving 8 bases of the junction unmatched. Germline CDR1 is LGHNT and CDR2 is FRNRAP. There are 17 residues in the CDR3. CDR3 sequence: CASGLGSAGQGAGELFF. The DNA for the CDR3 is TGTGCTAGTGGTTTGGGCTCAGCTGGACAGGGGGCCGGGGAGCTGTTTTTT.

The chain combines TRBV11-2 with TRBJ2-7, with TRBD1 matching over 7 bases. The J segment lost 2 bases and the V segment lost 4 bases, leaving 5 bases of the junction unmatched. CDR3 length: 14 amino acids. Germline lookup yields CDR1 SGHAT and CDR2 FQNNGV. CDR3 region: CASSSGTATYEQYF. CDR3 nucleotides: TGTGCCAGCAGCTCCGGGACAGCTACCTACGAGCAGTACTTC.

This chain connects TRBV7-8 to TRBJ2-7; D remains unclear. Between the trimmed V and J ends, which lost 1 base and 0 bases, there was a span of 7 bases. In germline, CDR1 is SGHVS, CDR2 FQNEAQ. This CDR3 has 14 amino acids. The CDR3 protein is CASSLGSASYEQYF. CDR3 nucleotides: TGTGCCAGCAGCTTAGGGTCTGCCTCCTACGAGCAGTACTTC.